The clone carrying this T cell receptor beta chain was seen a handful of times. The assay was immunoSEQ multiplex PCR, and TCRdb's table has in-frame clones only and misses some. The sample lists some 120,000 clones, around 89% occurring once. Time point of the sample: blood 2 weeks post-SBRT. The treatment denotes: 15 Gy SBRT to primary tumor, nephrectomy 4 weeks later. The sample belongs to a study of radiation and T cells in renal cell carcinoma. The germline V gene encodes CDR1 PRHDT and CDR2 FYEKMQ (reference sequence). The CDR3 has 13 residues. Trimming shortened V by 5 bases and J by 5 bases, and 12 bases separated the two germline ends.

This chain uses TRBV13 with TRBJ1-1; a weak D match, TRBD1 (5 bases). The source is a woman in her 70s with renal cell carcinoma. The sample here was blood, taken from a patient whose treatment included radiotherapy and nephrectomy. In nucleotides, the CDR3 is TGTGCCAGCAGCCGTTACAGGCCTACTGAAGCTTTCTTT. Translating gives CASSRYRPTEAFF.